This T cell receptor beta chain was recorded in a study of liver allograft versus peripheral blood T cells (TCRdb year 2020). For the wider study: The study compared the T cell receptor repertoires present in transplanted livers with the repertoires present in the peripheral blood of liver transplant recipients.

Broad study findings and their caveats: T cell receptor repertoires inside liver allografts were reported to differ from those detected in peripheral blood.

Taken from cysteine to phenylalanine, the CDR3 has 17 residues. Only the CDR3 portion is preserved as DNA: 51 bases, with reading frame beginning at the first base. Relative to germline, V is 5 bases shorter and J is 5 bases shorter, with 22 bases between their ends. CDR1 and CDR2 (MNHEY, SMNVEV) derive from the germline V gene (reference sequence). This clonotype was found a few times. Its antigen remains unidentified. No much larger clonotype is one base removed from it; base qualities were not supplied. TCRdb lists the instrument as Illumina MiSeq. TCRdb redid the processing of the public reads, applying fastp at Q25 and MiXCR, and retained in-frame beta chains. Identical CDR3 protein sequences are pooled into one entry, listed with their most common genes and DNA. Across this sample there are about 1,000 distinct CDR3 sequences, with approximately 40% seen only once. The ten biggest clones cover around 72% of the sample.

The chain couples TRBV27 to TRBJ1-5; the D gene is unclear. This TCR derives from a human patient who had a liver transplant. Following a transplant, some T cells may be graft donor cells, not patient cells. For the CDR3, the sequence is CASSPTATGLAYQPQHF. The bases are TGTGCCAGCAGTCCTACGGCCACCGGCCTGGCCTATCAGCCCCAGCATTTT.